This T cell receptor beta chain stems from a study of cytomegalovirus exposure and HLA in healthy donors. Study conclusions and caveats: By HLA locus, TCR association rates varied in a later analysis, with DRB1 showing the most and HLA-C the fewest. In a later analysis, several top co-occurrence clusters appeared linked to parvovirus B19, influenza, CMV and Epstein-Barr virus. Certain sequence variants were highly shared and formed a cluster, and this cluster was likely a sequencing artifact. According to the study, 160 or so TCR beta chains were cytomegalovirus-associated.

To note about this clone: Its antigen is unknown.

Primers for the PCR totalled 60 Vbeta and 13 Jbeta. The repertoire was sequenced with immunoSEQ multiplex PCR; TCRdb's copy has only in-frame clones and lacks some. The sample holds approximately 180,000 clones, about four fifths seen once. The germline V gene encodes CDR1 MGHRA and CDR2 YSYEKL. There are 17 residues in the CDR3. V lost 2 bases and J lost 3; bases outside the gene matches: 7. This sequence originates from a woman under 30 in good health and CMV-seronegative. The V gene is TRBV4-1, the J gene TRBJ1-4, with 9 bases fitting TRBD1. Specimen: PBMCs. The CDR3 bases are TGCGCCAGCAGCCAAACCAACAGGGGGCGACCTAATGAAAAACTGTTTTTT. Translating it yields CASSQTNRGRPNEKLFF.